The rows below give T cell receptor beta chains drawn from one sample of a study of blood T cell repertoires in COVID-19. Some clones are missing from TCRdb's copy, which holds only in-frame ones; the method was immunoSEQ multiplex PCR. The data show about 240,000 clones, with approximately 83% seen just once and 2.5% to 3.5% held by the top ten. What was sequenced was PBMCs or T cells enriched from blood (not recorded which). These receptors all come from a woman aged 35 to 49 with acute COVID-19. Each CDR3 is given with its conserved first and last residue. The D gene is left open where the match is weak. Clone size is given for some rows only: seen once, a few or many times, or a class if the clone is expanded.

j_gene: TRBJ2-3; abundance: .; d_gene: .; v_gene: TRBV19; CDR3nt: TGTGCCAGTAGTATCGGGCGGGCTCGCACAGATACGCAGTATTTT; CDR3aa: CASSIGRARTDTQYF
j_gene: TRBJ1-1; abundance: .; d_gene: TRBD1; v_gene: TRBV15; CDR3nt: TGTGCCACCAGCAGCAGACAGGGAGGGAACACTGAAGCTTTCTTT; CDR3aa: CATSSRQGGNTEAFF
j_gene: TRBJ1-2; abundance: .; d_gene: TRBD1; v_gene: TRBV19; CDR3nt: TGTGCCAGTAGTCCAAAGACAGGGCGAGACTATGGCTACACCTTC; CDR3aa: CASSPKTGRDYGYTF
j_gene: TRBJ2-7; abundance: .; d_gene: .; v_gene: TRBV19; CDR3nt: TGTGCCAGTAAGCTAGCGGAGGGGGTGTACGAGCAGTACTTC; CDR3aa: CASKLAEGVYEQYF
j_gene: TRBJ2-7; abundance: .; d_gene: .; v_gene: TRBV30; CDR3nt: TGCGCCTGGATCACGGGGGAAGGCTACGAGCAGTACTTC; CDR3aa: CAWITGEGYEQYF
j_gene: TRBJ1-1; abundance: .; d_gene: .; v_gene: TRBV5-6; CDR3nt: TGTGCCAGCAGCTTGGTTAGTAGATTCACTGAAGCTTTCTTT; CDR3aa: CASSLVSRFTEAFF
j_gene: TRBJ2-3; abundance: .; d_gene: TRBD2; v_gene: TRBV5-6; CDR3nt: TGTGCCAGCAGCTCCCTAGCGGGAGGGCTTACAGATACGCAGTATTTT; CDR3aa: CASSSLAGGLTDTQYF
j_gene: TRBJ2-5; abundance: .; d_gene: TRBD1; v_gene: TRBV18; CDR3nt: TGTGCCAGCTCACCCCCGGGACAGATAGGAGAGACCCAGTACTTC; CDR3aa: CASSPPGQIGETQYF
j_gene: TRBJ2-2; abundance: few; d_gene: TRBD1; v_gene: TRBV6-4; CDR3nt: TGTGCCAGCAGCACGGGACAGAGCACCGGGGAGCTGTTTTTT; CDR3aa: CASSTGQSTGELFF
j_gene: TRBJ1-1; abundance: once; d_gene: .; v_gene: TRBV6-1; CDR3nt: TGTGCCAGCAGTGAGCCCAGGGTCTTGAACACTGAAGCTTTCTTT; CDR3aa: CASSEPRVLNTEAFF
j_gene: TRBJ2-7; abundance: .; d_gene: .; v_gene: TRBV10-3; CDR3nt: TGTGCCATCAGTGAAGGTCTCGGAGTGGGCGAGCAGTACTTC; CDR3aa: CAISEGLGVGEQYF
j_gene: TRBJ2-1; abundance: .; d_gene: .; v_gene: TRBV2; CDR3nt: TGTGCCAGCGAGGCGGAACACTACAATGAGCAGTTCTTC; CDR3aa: CASEAEHYNEQFF
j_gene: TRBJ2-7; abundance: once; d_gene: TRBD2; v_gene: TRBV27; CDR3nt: TGTGCCAGCAGTTTAAGAGGACTAGCGGGAGTATCCTACGAGCAGTACTTC; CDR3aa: CASSLRGLAGVSYEQYF
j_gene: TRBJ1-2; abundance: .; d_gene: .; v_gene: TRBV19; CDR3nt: TGTGCCAGTAGTACAACCCTGACAACAAACCATTATGGCTACACCTTC; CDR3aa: CASSTTLTTNHYGYTF
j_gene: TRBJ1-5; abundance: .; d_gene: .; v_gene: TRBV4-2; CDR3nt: TGTGCCAGCAGCCAAGATGGGGGGACCCCTGTTTACAACAATCAGCCCCAGCATTTT; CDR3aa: CASSQDGGTPVYNNQPQHF
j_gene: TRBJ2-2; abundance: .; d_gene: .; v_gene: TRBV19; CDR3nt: TGTGCCAGTAGTCGGACCGGGGAGCTGTTTTTT; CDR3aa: CASSRTGELFF
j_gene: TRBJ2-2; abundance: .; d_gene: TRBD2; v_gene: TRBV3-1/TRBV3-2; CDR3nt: TGTGCCAGCAGCCCTACTAGCGGGAGTATCGGGGAGCTGTTTTTT; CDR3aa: CASSPTSGSIGELFF
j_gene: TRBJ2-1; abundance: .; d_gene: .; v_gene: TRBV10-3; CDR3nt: TGTGCCATCAGAGACCGGGAACTGATCAACAATGAGCAGTTCTTC; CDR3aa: CAIRDRELINNEQFF
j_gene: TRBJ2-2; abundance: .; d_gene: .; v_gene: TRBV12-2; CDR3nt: TGTGCAAGTCGCTTAGCCCTAGCGGGCTACACCGGGGAGCTGTTTTTT; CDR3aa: CASRLALAGYTGELFF
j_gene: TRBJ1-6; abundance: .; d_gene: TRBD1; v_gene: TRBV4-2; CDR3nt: TGTGCCAGCACCCAAGAGTACAGGGGGCGAGATTCACCCCTCCACTTT; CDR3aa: CASTQEYRGRDSPLHF
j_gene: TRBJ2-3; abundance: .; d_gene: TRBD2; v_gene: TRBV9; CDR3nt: TGTGCCAGCAGCGTAGGCGGGAGTCAGGGAGATACGCAGTATTTT; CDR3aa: CASSVGGSQGDTQYF
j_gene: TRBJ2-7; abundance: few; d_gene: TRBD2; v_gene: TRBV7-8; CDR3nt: TGTGCCAGCAGCTTCGGCGGGAGCTCCTACGAGCAGTACTTC; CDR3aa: CASSFGGSSYEQYF
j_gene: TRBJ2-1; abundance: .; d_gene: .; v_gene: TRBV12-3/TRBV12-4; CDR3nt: TGTGCCAGCAGCTTCTCGGGGGTTCGTGAGCAGTTCTTC; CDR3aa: CASSFSGVREQFF
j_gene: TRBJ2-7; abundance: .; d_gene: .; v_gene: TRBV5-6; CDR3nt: TGTGCCAGCAGCTTAGCGGCCGACTCCTACGAGCAGTACTTC; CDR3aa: CASSLAADSYEQYF
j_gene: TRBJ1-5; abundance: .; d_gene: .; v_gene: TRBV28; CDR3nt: TGTGCCAGCAGTTTAAGGGCCAGAAGGGGCAGCAATCAGCCCCAGCATTTT; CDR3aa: CASSLRARRGSNQPQHF
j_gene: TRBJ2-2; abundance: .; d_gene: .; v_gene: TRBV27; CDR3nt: TGTGCCAGCCGGGGAGGGGAGCTGTTTTTT; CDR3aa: CASRGGELFF
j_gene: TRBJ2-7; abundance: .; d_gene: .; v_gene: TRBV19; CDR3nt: TGTGCCAGTAGTATTCGGACAGACCTCTACGAGCAGTACTTC; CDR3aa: CASSIRTDLYEQYF
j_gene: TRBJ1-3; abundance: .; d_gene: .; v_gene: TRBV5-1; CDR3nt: TGCGCCAGCAGCTTGGGAGCTGGAAACACCATATATTTT; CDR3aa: CASSLGAGNTIYF
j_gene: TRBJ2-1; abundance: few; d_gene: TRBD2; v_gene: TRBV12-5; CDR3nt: TGTGCTAGTGGTACCCGAATCGAACTGGCGGGGGACTACAATGAGCAGTTCTTC; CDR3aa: CASGTRIELAGDYNEQFF
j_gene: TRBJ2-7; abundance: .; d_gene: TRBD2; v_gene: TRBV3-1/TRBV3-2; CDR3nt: TGTGCCAGCAGCCAAGATTCTAGCGGTCTCTACGAGCAGTACTTC; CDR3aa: CASSQDSSGLYEQYF
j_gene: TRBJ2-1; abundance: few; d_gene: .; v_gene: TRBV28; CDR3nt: TGTGCCAGCAGTTTTGATAGCTCCTACAATGAGCAGTTCTTC; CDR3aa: CASSFDSSYNEQFF
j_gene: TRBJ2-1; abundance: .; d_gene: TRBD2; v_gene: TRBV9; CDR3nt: TGTGCCAGCAGCCCACGGACTAGCGAGTACAATGAGCAGTTCTTC; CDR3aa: CASSPRTSEYNEQFF
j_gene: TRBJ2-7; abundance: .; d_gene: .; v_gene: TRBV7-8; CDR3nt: TGTGCCAGCAGCCCAGGGGCGAAGGGCGCGTACGAGCAGTACTTC; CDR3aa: CASSPGAKGAYEQYF
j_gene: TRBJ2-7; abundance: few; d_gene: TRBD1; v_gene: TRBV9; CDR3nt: TGTGCCAGCAGCCCTAGACAGGGGCGATTATCCTACGAGCAGTACTTC; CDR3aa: CASSPRQGRLSYEQYF
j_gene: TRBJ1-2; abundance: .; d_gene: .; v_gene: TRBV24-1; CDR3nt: TGTGCCACCAGTGATGCTCAGGGAGGTAGCTATGGCTACACCTTC; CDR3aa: CATSDAQGGSYGYTF
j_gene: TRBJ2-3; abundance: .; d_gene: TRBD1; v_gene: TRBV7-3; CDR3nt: TGTGCCAGCAGCCGACAGGGGGCGGGCGCAGATACGCAGTATTTT; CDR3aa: CASSRQGAGADTQYF
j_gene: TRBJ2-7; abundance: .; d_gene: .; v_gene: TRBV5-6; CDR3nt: TGTGCCAGCAGCTTTCGAGAGTCCTACGAGCAGTACTTC; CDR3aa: CASSFRESYEQYF
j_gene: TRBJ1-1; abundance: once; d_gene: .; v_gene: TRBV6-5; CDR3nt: TGTGCCAGCAGGAAAGCCCCCGACACTGAAGCTTTCTTT; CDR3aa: CASRKAPDTEAFF
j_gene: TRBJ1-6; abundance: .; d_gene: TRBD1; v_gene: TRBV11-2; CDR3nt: TGTGCCAGCAGCTTAAAACTCATCGGGCAGGGGGTTTCACCCCTCCACTTT; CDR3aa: CASSLKLIGQGVSPLHF
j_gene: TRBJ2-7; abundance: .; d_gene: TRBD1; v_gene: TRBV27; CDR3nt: TGTGCCAGCAGTTTAAGGGGACAGTCCTACGAGCAGTACTTC; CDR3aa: CASSLRGQSYEQYF
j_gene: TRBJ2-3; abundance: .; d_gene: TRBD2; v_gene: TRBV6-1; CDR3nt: TGTGCCAGCAGTGACCTAGCGGGAGAGGATACGCAGTATTTT; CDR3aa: CASSDLAGEDTQYF